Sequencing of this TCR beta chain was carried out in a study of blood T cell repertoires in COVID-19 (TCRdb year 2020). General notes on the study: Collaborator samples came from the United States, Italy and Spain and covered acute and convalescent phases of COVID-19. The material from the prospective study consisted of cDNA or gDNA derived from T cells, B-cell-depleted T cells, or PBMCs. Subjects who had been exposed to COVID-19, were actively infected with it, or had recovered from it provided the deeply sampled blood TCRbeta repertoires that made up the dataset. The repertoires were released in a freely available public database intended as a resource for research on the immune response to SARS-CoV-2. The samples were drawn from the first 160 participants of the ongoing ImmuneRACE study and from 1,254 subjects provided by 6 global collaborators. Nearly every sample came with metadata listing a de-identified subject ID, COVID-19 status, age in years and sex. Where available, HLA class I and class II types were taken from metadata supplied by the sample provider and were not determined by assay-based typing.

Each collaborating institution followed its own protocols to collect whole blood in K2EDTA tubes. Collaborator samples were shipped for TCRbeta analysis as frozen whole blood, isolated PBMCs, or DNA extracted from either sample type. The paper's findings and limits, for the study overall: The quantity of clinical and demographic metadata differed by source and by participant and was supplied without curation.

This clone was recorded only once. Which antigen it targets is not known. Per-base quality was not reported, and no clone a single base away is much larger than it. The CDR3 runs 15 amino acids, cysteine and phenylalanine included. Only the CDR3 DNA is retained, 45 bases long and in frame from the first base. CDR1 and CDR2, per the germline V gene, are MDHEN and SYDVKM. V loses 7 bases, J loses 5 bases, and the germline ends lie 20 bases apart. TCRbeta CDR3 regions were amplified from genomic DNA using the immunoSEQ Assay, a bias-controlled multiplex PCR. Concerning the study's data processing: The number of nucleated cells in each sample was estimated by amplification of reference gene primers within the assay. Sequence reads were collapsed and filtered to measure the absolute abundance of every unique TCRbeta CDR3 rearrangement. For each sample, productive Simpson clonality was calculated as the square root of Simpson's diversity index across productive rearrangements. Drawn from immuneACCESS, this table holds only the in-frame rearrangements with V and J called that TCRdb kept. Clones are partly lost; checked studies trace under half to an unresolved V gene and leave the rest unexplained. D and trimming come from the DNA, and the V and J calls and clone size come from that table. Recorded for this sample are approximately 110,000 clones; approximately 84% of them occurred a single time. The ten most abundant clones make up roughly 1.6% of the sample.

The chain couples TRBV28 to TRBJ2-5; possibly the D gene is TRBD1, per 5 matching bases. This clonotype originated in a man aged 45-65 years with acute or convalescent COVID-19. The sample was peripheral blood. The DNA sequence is TGTGCCAGCACCTCACCGGCAGGGCCCCGGGAGACCCAGTACTTC. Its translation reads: CASTSPAGPRETQYF.